These 21 T cell receptor beta chains were sequenced from one sample in a study of cytomegalovirus exposure and HLA in healthy donors. Using immunoSEQ multiplex PCR, the repertoire was profiled, and TCRdb retains in-frame clones only, with some absent. This table holds around 170,000 clones, 88% found once. Specimen: PBMCs. Source of these receptors: a man aged 18 to 30 in good health and CMV-seronegative.

The rearrangement uses TRBV28 and TRBJ2-7; 11 nucleotides align to TRBD1. The CDR3 totals 14 residues. Unmatched junction bases numbered 4, after V lost 6 bases and J lost 3 bases. Germline CDR1 MDHEN, CDR2 SYDVKM. The DNA of the CDR3 is TGTGCCAGCAGCCTGGGACAGGGGGTCTACGAGCAGTACGTC. Amino acids: CASSLGQGVYEQYV.

Here the CDR3 reads CASSLRQGYEQYV. The CDR3 DNA is TGTGCCAGCAGCTTAAGACAGGGCTACGAGCAGTACGTC. The chain is built from TRBV5-5 and TRBJ2-7, with TRBD1 matching 7 bases. Germline CDR1 SGHKS, CDR2 YYEKEE (reference sequence). CDR3 length: 13 residues. V was clipped by 2 bases and J by 3 bases; unmatched bases: 2.

V usage is TRBV28 and J usage is TRBJ1-1; TRBD1 agrees at 11 bases. Germline V CDR1 and CDR2: MDHEN, SYDVKM. V trimming: 6 bases; J trimming: 5 bases; junction bases outside the gene matches: 2. This CDR3 is built from 13 residues. CDR3 residues: CASRGTGGTEAFF. DNA of the CDR3: TGTGCCAGCAGGGGGACAGGGGGGACTGAAGCTTTCTTT.

The chain is built from TRBV19 and TRBJ1-2; D call uncertain. The CDR3 runs to 14 residues. CDR1 and CDR2 (germline): LNHDA, SQIVND (reference sequence). V shed 0 bases and J shed 2 bases, with 7 bases lying between them. The CDR3 DNA is TGTGCCAGTAGTATAGAGGGGAGGAACTATGGCTACACCTTC. Protein product: CASSIEGRNYGYTF.

V is TRBV6-1 and J is TRBJ1-1, with D maybe TRBD1 (5 bases). The CDR3 contains 13 residues. Germline V gene lookup returns CDR1 MNHNS and CDR2 SASEGT. The V end was cut by 2 bases, the J end by 4 bases, with 8 bases between. The CDR3 DNA reads as TGTGCCAGCAGTGAATGGGGGGGCACTGAAGCTTTCTTT. It translates to CASSEWGGTEAFF.

The V gene is TRBV6-6, the J gene TRBJ2-7, with TRBD1 matching 9 bases. Trimming took 5 bases from V and 3 from J; bases not matched to a gene: 8. Germline values: CDR1 MNHNY, CDR2 SVGAGI (reference sequence). CDR3 length equals 15 residues. The CDR3 DNA is TGTGCCAGCAGTCCTCCCGGGACAGGGTACTACGAGCAGTACTTC. It encodes CASSPPGTGYYEQYF.

This clone was found once. The DNA for the CDR3 is TGTGCCAGCAGTACCAGGGTAACTGAGACCCAGTACTTC. Protein product: CASSTRVTETQYF. The J gene is TRBJ2-5, the V gene TRBV27; D possibly corresponds to TRBD1 (5 bases). Trimming shortened V by 5 bases and J by 5 bases, and 12 bases separated the two germline ends. The V gene's germline CDR1 is MNHEY and CDR2 SMNVEV (reference sequence). The CDR3 loop spans 13 amino acids.

The chain employs TRBV5-4 and TRBJ2-6; D is unresolved. The V end was cut by 5 bases, the J end by 3 bases, with 9 bases between. This CDR3 is built from 14 residues. Germline CDR1 SGHNT, CDR2 YYREEE (reference sequence). CDR3 protein: CASSNFVGANVLTF. CDR3 in DNA: TGTGCCAGCAGTAATTTCGTTGGGGCCAACGTCCTGACTTTC.

This clone was picked up a small number of times. The chain employs TRBV4-3 and TRBJ2-5; 8 bases are a match to TRBD1. The J segment lost 4 bases and the V segment lost 1 base, leaving 5 bases of the junction unmatched. The germline gives CDR1 LGHNA, CDR2 YSLEER. The CDR3 has 15 amino acids. This CDR3 is CASSQVVTGGETQYF. In DNA form, the CDR3 reads TGCGCCAGCAGCCAAGTTGTAACAGGGGGAGAGACCCAGTACTTC.

The chain links TRBV18 to TRBJ1-3, with a weak D call TRBD1 (6 bases). Germline V gene data show CDR1 as KGHSH and CDR2 as LQKENI. Trimming left V 6 bases short and J 4 bases short, with 16 bases between. The CDR3 extends over 15 amino acids. Here the CDR3 reads CASSLDRTNGNTIYF. DNA for the CDR3: TGTGCCAGCTCCCTTGACAGGACCAACGGAAACACCATATATTTT.

This sequence joins TRBV6-1 and TRBJ2-4; D might be TRBD1 (6 bases). Germline assignment: CDR1 MNHNS and CDR2 SASEGT. The CDR3 extends over 14 amino acids. V was shortened by 6 bases and J by 7 bases, with 16 bases between the two germline ends. CDR3 nucleotides: TGTGCCAGCAGACAGTCCGGGACACACAACATTCAGTACTTC. It translates to CASRQSGTHNIQYF.

V and J are TRBV11-2 and TRBJ1-4, with D possibly TRBD1 on 5 matching bases. Between the trimmed V and J ends, which lost 4 bases and 4 bases, there was a span of 16 bases. The CDR3 covers 16 residues. CDR1 and CDR2 (germline): SGHAT, FQNNGV. For the CDR3, the DNA is TGTGCCAGCAGCTCACCGGGGGGTTCCTTTAATGAAAAACTGTTTTTT. Residues: CASSSPGGSFNEKLFF.

The V and J genes are TRBV27 and TRBJ2-3, with 14 bases aligning to TRBD2. There are 15 residues in the CDR3. Germline-derived CDR1 and CDR2 are MNHEY and SMNVEV (reference sequence). V shed 6 bases, J shed 3 bases, and the junction held 2 bases outside the gene matches. The CDR3 DNA sequence: TGTGCCAGCAGGTGGACTAGCGGGAGGACAGATACGCAGTATTTT. Translating gives CASRWTSGRTDTQYF.

V is TRBV7-8 and J is TRBJ2-2, with 8 bases that match TRBD2. CDR1 is SGHVS, CDR2 FQNEAQ, per germline. V lost 2 bases, J lost 0 bases, and 8 bases stayed unmatched. The CDR3 length is 18 residues. The CDR3 DNA reads TGTGCCAGCAGCTTAACCTCGGGGGGGGCGGCGAACACCGGGGAGCTGTTTTTT. It codes for CASSLTSGGAANTGELFF.

This clone is a singleton in its sample. The chain carries TRBV18 and TRBJ2-1; 8 nucleotides agree with TRBD1. With V trimmed by 0 bases and J by 7 bases, 8 bases remained unmatched. The CDR3 runs to 16 residues. Per germline, CDR1 KGHSH and CDR2 LQKENI. The CDR3 DNA is TGTGCCAGCTCACCACCGTGGCAGGGGGCGAAAAATGAGCAGTTCTTC. Translated, it gives CASSPPWQGAKNEQFF.

The rearrangement uses TRBV19 and TRBJ1-5; unclear D gene. Germline CDR1 LNHDA, CDR2 SQIVND (reference sequence). Trimming removed 5 bases from V and 4 bases from J, with 15 bases in between. The CDR3 has 15 amino acids. The CDR3 bases are TGTGCCAGTAGTGTGGGCTCAGGCATGAATCAGCCCCAGCATTTT. Protein sequence: CASSVGSGMNQPQHF.

This clone is a singleton in its sample. This chain connects TRBV11-2 to TRBJ2-5; D is possibly TRBD2 (7 bases). CDR1 is SGHAT and CDR2 is FQNNGV in the germline V gene. This CDR3 is 15 amino acids long. V was trimmed by 5 bases and J by 1 base, leaving 14 bases between them. CDR3 sequence: CASSVLGGPQETQYF. The CDR3 DNA sequence: TGTGCCAGCAGCGTCCTGGGGGGGCCCCAAGAGACCCAGTACTTC.

The chain links TRBV18 to TRBJ2-2, with TRBD1 matching over 9 bases. Trimming removed 8 bases from V and 3 bases from J; junction bases left unmatched: 7. Germline CDR1 and CDR2: KGHSH and LQKENI. The CDR3 spans 15 residues. The CDR3, as DNA: TGTGCCAGCCCGTTGGGACAGGGCGACACCGGGGAGCTGTTTTTT. The encoded protein is CASPLGQGDTGELFF.

The V gene is TRBV10-3, the J gene TRBJ2-1; 8 nucleotides line up with TRBD2. Germline loops: CDR1 ENHRY, CDR2 SYGVKD. The CDR3 contains 17 residues. Losses at the gene ends were 2 bases for V and 0 bases for J; bases not matched to a gene: 6. The CDR3 here is CAISETISGSSYNEQFF. The CDR3 coding sequence is TGTGCCATCAGTGAGACTATAAGCGGGAGCTCCTACAATGAGCAGTTCTTC.

This chain uses TRBV5-4 with TRBJ2-3; TRBD2 agrees at 11 bases. The V gene's germline CDR1 is SGHNT and CDR2 YYREEE (reference sequence). The CDR3 is made up of 16 amino acids. V was pared by 3 bases and J by 6 bases, with 9 bases of the junction left unmatched. The CDR3 reads CASSSIAGGKADTQYF. CDR3 coding DNA: TGTGCCAGCAGCTCCATAGCGGGGGGGAAGGCGGATACGCAGTATTTT.

This chain joins TRBV29-1 and TRBJ2-7, with TRBD1 as a possible D gene (6 bases). The CDR3 sequence is 13 residues long. V was trimmed by 6 bases and J by 4 bases, leaving 16 bases between them. Germline V gives CDR1 SQVTM, CDR2 ANQGSEA. CDR3 residues: CSVAGTILYEQYF. The CDR3 DNA is TGCAGCGTCGCCGGGACAATCCTATACGAGCAGTACTTC.